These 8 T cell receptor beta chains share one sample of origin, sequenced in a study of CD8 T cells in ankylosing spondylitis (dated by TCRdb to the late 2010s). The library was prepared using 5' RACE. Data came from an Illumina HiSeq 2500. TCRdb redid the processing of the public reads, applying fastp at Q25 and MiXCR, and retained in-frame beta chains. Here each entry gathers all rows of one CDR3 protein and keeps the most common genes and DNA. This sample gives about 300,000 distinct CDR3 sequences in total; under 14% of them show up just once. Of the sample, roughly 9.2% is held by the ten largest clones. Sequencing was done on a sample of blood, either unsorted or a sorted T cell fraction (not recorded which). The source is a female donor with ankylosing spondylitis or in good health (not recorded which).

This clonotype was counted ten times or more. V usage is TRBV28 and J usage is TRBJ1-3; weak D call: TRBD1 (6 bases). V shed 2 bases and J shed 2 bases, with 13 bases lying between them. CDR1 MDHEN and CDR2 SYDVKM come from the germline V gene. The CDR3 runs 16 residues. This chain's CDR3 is CASSLLQGQAGNTIYF. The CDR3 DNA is TGTGCCAGCAGTTTACTCCAGGGGCAAGCTGGAAACACCATATATTTT.

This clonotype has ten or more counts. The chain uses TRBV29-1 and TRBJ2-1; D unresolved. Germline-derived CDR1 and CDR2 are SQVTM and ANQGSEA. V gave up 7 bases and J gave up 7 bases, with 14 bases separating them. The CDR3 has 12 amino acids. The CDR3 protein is CSDANQKNEQFF. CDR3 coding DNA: TGCAGCGACGCAAATCAAAAAAATGAGCAGTTCTTC.

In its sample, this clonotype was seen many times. The CDR3 DNA is TGCAGCGTTGAAGGATTTTCCTACGAGCAGTACTTC. Encoded protein: CSVEGFSYEQYF. V gene TRBV29-1 combines with J gene TRBJ2-7, with no clear D. CDR1 SQVTM and CDR2 ANQGSEA come from the germline V gene. Trimming left V 1 base short and J 1 base short, with 5 bases between. CDR3 length: 12 amino acids.

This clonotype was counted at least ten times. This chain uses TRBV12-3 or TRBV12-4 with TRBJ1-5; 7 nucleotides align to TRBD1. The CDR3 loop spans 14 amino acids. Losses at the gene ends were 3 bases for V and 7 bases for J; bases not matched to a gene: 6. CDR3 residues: CASSFTGEGQPQHF. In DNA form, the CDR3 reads TGTGCCAGCAGTTTCACAGGGGAGGGACAGCCCCAGCATTTT.

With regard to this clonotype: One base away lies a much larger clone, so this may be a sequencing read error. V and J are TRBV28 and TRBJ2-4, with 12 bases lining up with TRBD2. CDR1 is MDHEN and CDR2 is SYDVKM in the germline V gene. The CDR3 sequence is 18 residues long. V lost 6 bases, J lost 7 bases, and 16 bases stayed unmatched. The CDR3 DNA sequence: TGTGCCAGCAGACCTAGCGGGAGGGCCGGGCTCTTCTCCAACATTCAGTACTTC. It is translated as CASRPSGRAGLFSNIQYF.

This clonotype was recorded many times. In nucleotides, the CDR3 is TGCAGTGCTAGGTCGGAGGAATTAAAGCCCCAGCATTTT. Translating gives CSARSEELKPQHF. The genes are TRBV20-1 and TRBJ1-5, with D unclear. With 3 bases removed from V and 8 bases from J, the gap between germline ends came to 14 bases. The germline gives CDR1 DFQATT, CDR2 SNEGSKA (reference sequence). The CDR3 sequence is 13 residues long.

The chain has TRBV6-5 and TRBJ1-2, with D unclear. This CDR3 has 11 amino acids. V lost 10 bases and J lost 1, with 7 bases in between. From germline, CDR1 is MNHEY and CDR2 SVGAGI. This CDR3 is CAIGYNYGYTF. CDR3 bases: TGTGCCATAGGGTATAACTATGGCTACACCTTC.

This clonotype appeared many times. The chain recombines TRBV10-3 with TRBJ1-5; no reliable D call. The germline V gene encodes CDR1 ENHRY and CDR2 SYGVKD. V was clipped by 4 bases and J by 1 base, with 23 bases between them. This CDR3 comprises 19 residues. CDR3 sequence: CAISGSWVPGPESNQPQHF. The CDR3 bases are TGTGCCATCAGTGGCTCCTGGGTTCCCGGGCCCGAAAGCAATCAGCCCCAGCATTTT.